This TCR beta chain comes out of a study of shared clonotypes between healthy human individuals. About the study: Three plates each covered CD4 naive and memory; CD8 naive two, CD8 memory one. Study-wide findings and caveats: Since donors were few, the genetic and exposure-history diversity represented was limited.

Naive CD8 cells lacked CD45RO and underwent positive selection for CCR7, leaving out terminally differentiated effector memory CD45RA+ cells. The input for sorted-subset replicate PCRs was roughly 180 ng DNA, about 30,000 T cell genomes. Sequenced by immunoSEQ multiplex PCR; TCRdb stores in-frame clones only, minus some. The sample holds about 2.2 million clones, approximately 92% seen once. Looked up from germline, CDR1 is MNHEY and CDR2 is SVGAGI. With 2 bases clipped from V and 5 bases from J, the junction kept 3 bases outside the gene matches. The CDR3 covers 14 residues. Concerning this clone: What it binds is unknown.

Material for sequencing was naive CD8+ T cells from PBMCs. V and J are TRBV6-5 and TRBJ2-3, with 8 bases that match TRBD1. This clonotype was obtained from a man aged 18 to 29 in good health. Some clones in this sample may be carry-over from other donors' samples. CDR3: CASSYPTGGDTQYF. The CDR3 DNA reads TGTGCCAGCAGTTACCCTACAGGGGGAGATACGCAGTATTTT.